This T cell receptor beta chain was obtained from a study of blood T cells in healthy people across ages. In the case of this clonotype: Its target is unknown.

Per germline, CDR1 PRHDT and CDR2 FYEKMQ (reference sequence). V lost 2 bases, J lost 6 bases, and 21 bases stayed unmatched. CDR3 size: 19 residues. Next came a second PCR, run for about 6 to 11 cycles, which used a sample-barcoded 5' primer along with a J-beta primer mix. Every sample returned 2.5 million or more CDR3-containing paired-end reads. TCRdb independently ran MiXCR on the 5' RACE reads; one entry per CDR3 protein. The sample carries around 2 million distinct CDR3 sequences, 39% recorded once. Study-level points and caveats: Naive CD4+ cells and diversity were both higher in long-lived donors than in aged donors.

The rearrangement uses TRBV13 and TRBJ1-1, with 7 bases matching TRBD1. Sequenced sample: blood. This receptor was taken from a human donor in good health. This CDR3 reads CASSLYRGFAPSPISEAFF. CDR3 DNA sequence: TGTGCCAGCAGCTTATACAGGGGTTTTGCGCCCTCCCCGATCTCTGAAGCTTTCTTT.